The 11 T cell receptor beta chains presented below share a single source sample, sequenced in a study of blood T cells in healthy people across ages. Combining a sample-barcoded 5' primer with a J-beta primer mix, a second PCR ran for roughly 7 to 12 cycles. TCRdb reprocessed the 5' RACE reads via MiXCR and lists one record per CDR3 protein. In the table there are fewer than 1,200,000 distinct CDR3 sequences, around 25% of which are singletons. Another study also made use of these data, one on T cells of mothers and their children.

Sequenced sample: blood. These receptors all come from a girl aged 2-10 years in good health.

This clonotype has more than one count but fewer than ten. The chain joins TRBV24-1 to TRBJ2-5; D call uncertain. The J call may not be correct, given that the DNA end is closer to TRBJ2-1. The CDR3 sequence is 14 residues long. In germline, CDR1 is KGHDR, CDR2 SFDVKD. The DNA of the CDR3 is TGTGCCACCAGCCCCCGGGCCGGAGCTCGGGAGCAGTTCTTC. Protein product: CATSPRAGAREQFF.

This chain links TRBV20-1 with TRBJ2-7; 7 bases map to TRBD1. Germline CDR1 reads DFQATT; CDR2 reads SNEGSKA (reference sequence). The trim removed 6 bases at V and 6 bases at J, leaving 20 bases unmatched. The length of the CDR3 is 16 residues. The CDR3 loop is CSADSVDRDAYCEQYF. The CDR3 DNA sequence: TGCAGTGCCGATTCCGTTGACAGGGACGCCTACTGCGAGCAGTACTTC.

This rearrangement joins TRBV9 to TRBJ1-1; D remains unclear. The CDR3 contains 13 residues. The germline V gene has CDR1 SGDLS and CDR2 YYNGEE. Trimming cost V 0 bases and J 8 bases, with 11 bases left between them. The CDR3 loop is CASSVEVSGEAFF. The CDR3 DNA is TGTGCCAGCAGCGTAGAAGTATCCGGAGAAGCTTTCTTT.

This clonotype was recorded a few times. The rearrangement joins TRBV11-2 to TRBJ2-3; the D gene is possibly TRBD2 (5 bases). V lost 5 bases and J lost 0, with 12 bases in between. Germline V lookup: CDR1 SGHAT, CDR2 FQNNGV. The CDR3 spans 15 residues. CDR3 in amino acids: CASSLSDPSTDTQYF. The CDR3, as DNA: TGTGCCAGCAGCCTTAGCGACCCTAGCACAGATACGCAGTATTTT.

This sequence joins TRBV15 and TRBJ1-1; no clear D. The V and J ends lost 0 bases and 2 bases respectively, with 4 bases between them. Germline V gives CDR1 LNHNV, CDR2 YYDKDF (reference sequence). There are 13 residues in the CDR3. The CDR3 region is CATSREVNTEAFF. CDR3 nucleotides: TGTGCCACCAGCAGAGAGGTAAACACTGAAGCTTTCTTT. The full variable domain, its missing parts supplied by reference TRBV15 and TRBJ1-1, is DAMVIQNPRYQVTQFGKPVTLSCSQTLNHNVMYWYQQKSSQAPKLLFHYYDKDFNNEADTPDNFQSRRPNTSFCFLDIRSPGLGDTAMYLCATSREVNTEAFFGQGTRLTVV.

V and J are TRBV7-2 and TRBJ2-1; 10 bases match TRBD2. Trimming cost V 7 bases and J 3 bases; bases outside gene matches: 15. From germline, CDR1 is SGHTA and CDR2 FQGNSA. The CDR3 is 18 residues long. The CDR3, as DNA: TGTGCCAGCACAGGGGGAATAGCGGGGGGAAGTGGCTACAATGAGCAGTTCTTC. Translated, it gives CASTGGIAGGSGYNEQFF.

In this sample, this clonotype turned up many times. The chain is built from TRBV3-1 and TRBJ2-5, with a tentative D call TRBD2 (6 bases). Trimming pared 4 bases from V and 2 bases from J, leaving 14 bases between. The CDR3 runs to 15 residues. The germline V gene has CDR1 LGHDT and CDR2 YNNKEL (reference sequence). The CDR3: CASSPPVGRQETQYF. DNA for the CDR3: TGTGCCAGCAGCCCCCCCGTCGGGAGACAAGAGACCCAGTACTTC.

The chain couples TRBV7-2 to TRBJ2-1, with D possibly being TRBD2 (5 bases). V was shortened by 5 bases and J by 0 bases, with 14 bases between the two germline ends. Germline V lookup: CDR1 SGHTA, CDR2 FQGNSA. The CDR3 is 16 amino acids. The CDR3 bases are TGTGCCAGCAGCACTAGACTATCCAGCTCCTACAATGAGCAGTTCTTC. Encoded protein: CASSTRLSSSYNEQFF.

This chain links TRBV7-9 with TRBJ2-7, with unresolved D. Between the trimmed V and J ends, which lost 5 bases and 5 bases, there was a span of 16 bases. This CDR3 has 14 amino acids. Germline CDR1 is SEHNR and CDR2 is FQNEAQ (reference sequence). The CDR3 loop reads CASSDTRSRDEQYF. CDR3 coding DNA: TGTGCCAGCAGCGACACCAGGTCTAGAGACGAGCAGTACTTC. The full variable domain, rest sourced from reference TRBV7-9 and TRBJ2-7, is DTGVSQNPRHKITKRGQNVTFRCDPISEHNRLYWYRQTLGQGPEFLTYFQNEAQLEKSRLLSDRFSAERPKGSFSTLEIQRTEQGDSAMYLCASSDTRSRDEQYFGPGTRLTVT.

This clonotype was observed a handful of times. The chain has TRBV24-1 and TRBJ2-2, with 10 positions matching TRBD2. This CDR3 has 16 residues. Trimming took 3 bases from V and 4 from J; bases not matched to a gene: 4. Germline V lookup: CDR1 KGHDR, CDR2 SFDVKD. The CDR3, as DNA: TGTGCCACCAGTGATCCTCGGACTAGCGGCACCGGGGAGCTGTTTTTT. Residues: CATSDPRTSGTGELFF.

This clonotype was counted a few times. The chain uses TRBV15 and TRBJ2-3; 9 bases align to TRBD2. V shed 3 bases, J shed 6 bases, and the junction held 13 bases outside the gene matches. The CDR3 is 17 amino acids. Germline lookup yields CDR1 LNHNV and CDR2 YYDKDF (reference sequence). CDR3 nucleotide sequence: TGTGCCACCAGCAGCGTAGCGGGAGAAATTGAGGCGGATACGCAGTATTTT. The encoded protein is CATSSVAGEIEADTQYF.